The T cell receptor (beta chain) described here comes from a study of graft-versus-host responses after intestinal transplantation. Study-level background: Multivisceral, liver-intestinal, or isolated intestinal grafts were transplanted into recipients. Every transplant recipient was induced with anti-thymocyte globulin, then maintained on tacrolimus and steroids for two to four years.

The repertoire was sequenced with immunoSEQ multiplex PCR; TCRdb's copy has only in-frame clones and lacks some. The sample comprises around 30,000 clones, approximately 80% of which are singletons, and under 3.5% rests with the top ten. V lost 4 bases to trimming and J lost 4 bases, with 7 bases between them. The CDR3 contains 13 residues. Germline V CDR1 and CDR2: KGHSH, LQKENI. Regarding this clone: Its specificity is not known.

Once graft tissue had been processed, intraepithelial and lamina propria lymphocytes were released. Study-wide results and caveats: GvH clones were identified in recipient marrow, with some first appearing in ileum or blood. Patients who carried graft-donor T cell macrochimerism also had high graft-versus-host to host-versus-graft clonal ratios in their allografts.

The sequence was collected from a human patient who received an intestinal transplant, so some T cells may come from the graft donor. Material: ileum tissue, obtained 98 days after intestinal transplantation. V is TRBV18 and J is TRBJ2-2; D unclear. The CDR3 DNA sequence: TGTGCCAGCTCACGATATGGCACCGGGGAGCTGTTTTTT. Its protein is CASSRYGTGELFF.